This T cell receptor (beta chain) was recovered during a study of spatial heterogeneity in lung cancer. The overall study: For the average unique TCR and UMI combination, more than 8.5 occurrences appeared in raw reads.

The CDR3 totals 14 residues. The V gene end was trimmed by 7 bases and the J gene end by 6 bases; junction bases not matched to a gene: 8. There are a few counts of this clonotype. Its antigen remains unidentified. Study outcomes and limitations: Counts that tracked tumor mutation counts were those of expanded intratumoral alpha and beta TCRs.

A distinct unique molecular identifier was carried by each TCR cDNA molecule. TCRdb re-analysed the 5' RACE reads in MiXCR, keeping a single row per CDR3 protein. The sample carries 18,000 or so distinct CDR3 sequences, around 6% recorded once. Time point specified: sample taken at primary tumor resection. No cell sorting; template was whole RNA from tumor, lung tissue or PBMC. J is TRBJ2-1 and V is TRBV12-3 or TRBV12-4; 8 bases match TRBD1. This TCR came from a female donor with early-stage non-small cell lung cancer. The sample in question was lung tumor tissue, obtained at surgery. As DNA, the CDR3 is TGTGCCAGCACCATGGACAGGGCCGGCAATGAGCAGTTCTTC. As protein: CASTMDRAGNEQFF.